The 30 T cell receptor beta chains reported below all come from one sample, sequenced in a study of blood T cell repertoires in COVID-19. Assay used: immunoSEQ multiplex PCR; TCRdb lists only in-frame clones, some missing. This sample has about 60,000 clones, with approximately 84% found just once. Material for sequencing was peripheral blood. Receptors originate from a human donor in a cohort sampled during active COVID-19.

V and J are TRBV19 and TRBJ2-1, with 13 bases aligning to TRBD2. Germline CDR1 and CDR2: LNHDA and SQIVND (reference sequence). This CDR3 has 15 amino acids. Germline trimming cut 5 bases from V and 6 bases from J; bases unmatched to any gene: 4. DNA for the CDR3: TGTGCCAGTAGTGGGGGGACTAGCGGGGTCAATGAGCAGTTCTTC. This codes for CASSGGTSGVNEQFF.

J is TRBJ2-2 and V is TRBV9, with 9 bases aligning to TRBD2. Germline values: CDR1 SGDLS, CDR2 YYNGEE. The V gene end was trimmed by 4 bases and the J gene end by 7 bases; junction bases not matched to a gene: 14. The CDR3 has 17 amino acids. CDR3 DNA: TGTGCCAGCAGCACCCTTTCCGGGACTAGCTACGTCGGGGAGCTGTTTTTT. This gives the protein CASSTLSGTSYVGELFF.

The V and J genes are TRBV29-1 and TRBJ1-2; a possible D gene is TRBD1 (5 bases). V was shortened by 3 bases and J by 4 bases, with 15 bases between the two germline ends. The CDR3 consists of 14 residues. The germline CDR1 and CDR2 sequences are SQVTM and ANQGSEA. The CDR3 sequence is CSVDHYGGSYGYTF. CDR3 in DNA: TGCAGCGTTGATCACTATGGGGGGAGCTATGGCTACACCTTC.

The rearrangement links TRBV7-9 to TRBJ1-6; D not certain. Trimming removed 1 base at V and 0 bases at J, with 4 bases between. The CDR3 has 15 residues. Germline loops: CDR1 SEHNR, CDR2 FQNEAQ (reference sequence). In nucleotides, the CDR3 is TGTGCCAGCAGCTTAGGGAGCTCCTATAATTCACCCCTCCACTTT. Its protein product is CASSLGSSYNSPLHF.

The gene calls are TRBV14 and TRBJ1-2; D unresolved. The CDR3 is 13 residues long. The germline V gene encodes CDR1 SGHDN and CDR2 FVKESK. The V and J ends lost 1 base and 7 bases respectively, with 10 bases between them. The DNA for the CDR3 is TGTGCCAGCAGCCAAGTAGCACGACGTGGCTACACCTTC. This codes for CASSQVARRGYTF.

The V and J genes are TRBV18 and TRBJ1-1; D gene ambiguous. Germline loops: CDR1 KGHSH, CDR2 LQKENI. The CDR3 length is 13 residues. V was cut by 2 bases and J by 1 base, with 5 bases left in between. The DNA of the CDR3 is TGTGCCAGCTCACCAAGCGGGAACACTGAAGCTTTCTTT. Protein: CASSPSGNTEAFF.

The rearrangement links TRBV30 to TRBJ2-7; 10 bases are shared with TRBD2. CDR3 length: 13 amino acids. V shed 3 bases, J shed 9 bases, and the junction held 8 bases outside the gene matches. CDR1 and CDR2 from the germline V gene are GTSNPN and SVGIG (reference sequence). This CDR3 reads CAWSLAGASGQYF. CDR3 DNA: TGTGCCTGGAGCCTAGCGGGGGCCAGCGGGCAGTACTTC.

This clone has only a few counts. This chain uses TRBV6-5 with TRBJ1-1; tentative D call: TRBD1 (5 bases). V was cut by 0 bases and J by 6 bases, with 14 bases left in between. CDR3 length equals 15 residues. Germline CDR1 and CDR2: MNHEY and SVGAGI. CDR3: CASSYSPGVSAEAFF. The CDR3 DNA reads as TGTGCCAGCAGTTACTCGCCGGGGGTGAGCGCTGAAGCTTTCTTT.

This sequence joins TRBV28 and TRBJ2-5; 8 bases line up with TRBD2. The V gene's germline CDR1 is MDHEN and CDR2 SYDVKM. The CDR3 loop spans 16 amino acids. Trimming cost V 3 bases and J 4 bases; bases outside gene matches: 10. The CDR3 region has the DNA TGTGCCAGCAGTTTCTTAACAATCCTAGCGGGAGAGACCCAGTACTTC. Its translation: CASSFLTILAGETQYF.

The J gene is TRBJ2-7, the V gene TRBV7-2; TRBD2 is a possible D gene (5 bases). CDR1 is SGHTA and CDR2 is FQGNSA in the germline V gene. This CDR3 is built from 15 residues. V lost 5 bases to trimming and J lost 5 bases, with 19 bases between them. The CDR3 DNA reads TGTGCCAGCAGCCTATCATCTCTAGCTTTCCACGAGCAGTACTTC. This encodes CASSLSSLAFHEQYF.

V gene TRBV5-1 combines with J gene TRBJ2-3, with 16 bases that match TRBD2. With V trimmed by 7 bases and J by 5 bases, 10 bases remained unmatched. The CDR3 sequence is 17 residues long. Germline lookup yields CDR1 SGHRS and CDR2 YFSETQ. This CDR3 reads CASGEGTSGRAGDTQYF. As DNA, the CDR3 is TGCGCCAGCGGAGAAGGGACTAGCGGGAGGGCCGGAGATACGCAGTATTTT.

The chain carries TRBV5-1 and TRBJ1-2; D may be TRBD1 (6 bases). The CDR3 runs to 15 residues. Germline assignment: CDR1 SGHRS and CDR2 YFSETQ. Trimming pared 0 bases from V and 3 bases from J, leaving 12 bases between. CDR3 amino acids: CASSLGTARDYGYTF. The CDR3, as DNA: TGCGCCAGCAGCTTGGGGACAGCCCGCGACTATGGCTACACCTTC.

This clone was seen once. This sequence joins TRBV15 and TRBJ2-7; 8 positions match TRBD1. V shed 4 bases and J 3 bases; nucleotides not matched to a gene: 5. Looked up from germline, CDR1 is LNHNV and CDR2 is YYDKDF (reference sequence). This CDR3 contains 14 residues. CDR3 coding DNA: TGTGCCACCAGCACAGACAGGGGCGTCTACGAGCAGTACTTC. Its protein product is CATSTDRGVYEQYF.

J is TRBJ1-5 and V is TRBV19, with D perhaps TRBD1 (6 bases). This CDR3 has 16 residues. V shed 0 bases and J shed 1 base, with 10 bases lying between them. Germline V gene data show CDR1 as LNHDA and CDR2 as SQIVND (reference sequence). For the CDR3, the DNA is TGTGCCAGTAGTATAGAACAGGGTCGCAGCAATCAGCCCCAGCATTTT. This encodes CASSIEQGRSNQPQHF.

The J gene is TRBJ2-5, the V gene TRBV28; 10 bases fit TRBD2. CDR3 size: 19 residues. Germline V CDR1 and CDR2: MDHEN, SYDVKM. J gave up 0 bases and V 3 bases, and 13 bases lay outside the gene matches. In nucleotides, the CDR3 is TGTGCCAGCAGTTTGCCTAGCGGGAGCGGGGGTTTTTACCAAGAGACCCAGTACTTC. It codes for CASSLPSGSGGFYQETQYF. Variable domain in full (rest from reference TRBV28 and TRBJ2-5): DVKVTQSSRYLVKRTGEKVFLECVQDMDHENMFWYRQDPGLGLRLIYFSYDVKMKEKGDIPEGYSVSREKKERFSLILESASTNQTSMYLCASSLPSGSGGFYQETQYFGPGTRLLVL.

This clone was seen only a few times. The rearrangement links TRBV2 to TRBJ2-3, with 10 bases aligning to TRBD1. The CDR3 consists of 14 residues. V lost 11 bases and J lost 2; bases outside the gene matches: 7. From germline, CDR1 is SNHLY and CDR2 FYNNEI. The CDR3 spells CAGAGQGITDTQYF. The CDR3 DNA reads as TGTGCCGGGGCGGGACAGGGGATCACAGATACGCAGTATTTT.

The chain joins TRBV6-1 to TRBJ1-1, with a tentative D call TRBD1 (6 bases). V was pared by 6 bases and J by 3 bases, with 11 bases between. CDR1 and CDR2 from the germline V gene are MNHNS and SASEGT. The CDR3 length is 13 residues. As DNA, the CDR3 is TGTGCCAGCAGCCAGGACAGATACACTGAAGCTTTCTTT. Encoded protein: CASSQDRYTEAFF.

The rearrangement joins TRBV4-1 to TRBJ2-2, with D possibly being TRBD1 (5 bases). The CDR3 covers 18 residues. The V end was cut by 0 bases, the J end by 1 base, with 15 bases between. Germline values: CDR1 MGHRA, CDR2 YSYEKL. As DNA, the CDR3 is TGCGCCAGCAGCCAAGATTATAGGGGCAGACTGAACACCGGGGAGCTGTTTTTT. It codes for CASSQDYRGRLNTGELFF.

A few counts support this clone. The V call is TRBV27, the J call TRBJ1-5; D perhaps matches TRBD1 (5 bases). Trimming stripped 4 bases from V and 0 bases from J, with 13 bases between. Germline lookup yields CDR1 MNHEY and CDR2 SMNVEV (reference sequence). There are 16 residues in the CDR3. CDR3 sequence reads: CASSSDSRYSNQPQHF. Written as DNA, the CDR3 is TGTGCCAGCAGTTCCGACAGTCGATATAGCAATCAGCCCCAGCATTTT.

V is TRBV24-1 and J is TRBJ2-3, with TRBD2 identical over 7 bases. Germline assignment: CDR1 KGHDR and CDR2 SFDVKD. This CDR3 region has 15 residues. With V trimmed by 6 bases and J by 2 bases, 7 bases remained unmatched. DNA for the CDR3: TGTGCCACCAGTAAAACGGGACTACCCACAGATACGCAGTATTTT. It is translated as CATSKTGLPTDTQYF.

The chain links TRBV24-1 to TRBJ2-1, with D perhaps TRBD2 (6 bases). The CDR3 length is 15 residues. Germline V CDR1 and CDR2: KGHDR, SFDVKD. The ends were cut back, 4 bases at V and 7 bases at J, with 16 bases in the middle. The CDR3 coding sequence is TGTGCCACCAGTGACGCCGGGGGTGGTGGGAATGAGCAGTTCTTC. It translates to CATSDAGGGGNEQFF.

J is TRBJ1-1 and V is TRBV11-3; 7 bases align to TRBD1. The V gene's germline CDR1 is SGHNT and CDR2 YENEEA. Trimming cost V 6 bases and J 8 bases; bases outside gene matches: 15. The CDR3 has 15 amino acids. Here the CDR3 reads CASRIQGWLDGEAFF. The CDR3 DNA is TGTGCCAGCAGAATACAGGGGTGGCTAGACGGGGAAGCTTTCTTT.

V gene TRBV5-4 combines with J gene TRBJ1-1; D uncertain. The CDR3 extends over 14 amino acids. The V end lost 4 bases, the J end lost 4 bases, and 14 bases lay between the germline ends. The germline CDR1 and CDR2 sequences are SGHNT and YYREEE (reference sequence). The CDR3 DNA sequence: TGTGCCAGCAGCGCGGTGGGAGCGGTCACTGAAGCTTTCTTT. Amino acid sequence: CASSAVGAVTEAFF.

The chain couples TRBV18 to TRBJ2-7, with 8 bases identical to TRBD1. This CDR3 has 16 amino acids. The J segment lost 3 bases and the V segment lost 3 bases, leaving 10 bases of the junction unmatched. Germline CDR1 is KGHSH and CDR2 is LQKENI. The CDR3 DNA follows: TGTGCCAGCTCACCTGACGGGACAGGATTCCTCTACGAGCAGTACTTC. It translates to CASSPDGTGFLYEQYF.

As regards this clone: Other nucleotide sequences from this sample produce the same CDR3. The chain is built from TRBV18 and TRBJ1-2; D is unresolved. This CDR3 spans 15 amino acids. Germline-derived CDR1 and CDR2 are KGHSH and LQKENI. V shed 0 bases and J shed 0 bases, with 8 bases lying between them. CDR3 nucleotide sequence: TGTGCCAGCTCACCACCGGCAGGCACTAACTATGGCTACACCTTC. It codes for CASSPPAGTNYGYTF.

This clone has more than one count but fewer than ten. V and J are TRBV27 and TRBJ1-2; weak D call: TRBD1 (5 bases). Trimming cost V 2 bases and J 7 bases, with 17 bases left between them. This CDR3 contains 15 residues. Germline V gene sequence: CDR1 MNHEY, CDR2 SMNVEV (reference sequence). The CDR3 DNA is TGTGCCAGCAGTTTAGAATGGGCAGGGAGGGGTGGCTACACCTTC. Protein sequence: CASSLEWAGRGGYTF.

This clone appeared a single time. The chain couples TRBV4-2 to TRBJ1-2; unclear D gene. The V and J ends lost 4 bases and 1 base respectively, with 19 bases between them. The CDR3 contains 17 residues. The V gene's germline CDR1 is LGHNA and CDR2 YNFKEQ. Written as DNA, the CDR3 is TGTGCCAGCAGCCGAGACGAGAGGGCGGCACTTAACTATGGCTACACCTTC. This codes for CASSRDERAALNYGYTF.

The V call is TRBV19, the J call TRBJ2-2, with 10 bases aligning to TRBD2. Germline CDR1 is LNHDA and CDR2 is SQIVND (reference sequence). This CDR3 has 14 amino acids. Trimming cost V 5 bases and J 7 bases; bases outside gene matches: 4. CDR3 amino acids: CASSPRLAGGELFF. DNA for the CDR3: TGTGCCAGTAGTCCTCGACTAGCGGGCGGGGAGCTGTTTTTT. Looking up the rest from reference TRBV19 and TRBJ2-2 gives the full variable domain: DGGITQSPKYLFRKEGQNVTLSCEQNLNHDAMYWYRQDPGQGLRLIYYSQIVNDFQKGDIAEGYSVSREKKESFPLTVTSAQKNPTAFYLCASSPRLAGGELFFGEGSRLTVL.

The J gene is TRBJ1-5, the V gene TRBV10-3, with D uncertain. V was shortened by 6 bases and J by 0 bases, with 6 bases between the two germline ends. The CDR3 sequence is 13 residues long. The germline V gene has CDR1 ENHRY and CDR2 SYGVKD. This CDR3 is CAIRDYSNQPQHF. CDR3 coding DNA: TGTGCCATCAGGGACTATAGCAATCAGCCCCAGCATTTT.

The chain links TRBV9 to TRBJ1-2, with a possible D match to TRBD1 (6 bases). V was cut by 3 bases and J by 4 bases, with 13 bases left in between. The CDR3 is 14 residues long. Germline lookup yields CDR1 SGDLS and CDR2 YYNGEE. CDR3 DNA sequence: TGTGCCAGCAGCGCGTCGACAGGCTCCTATGGCTACACCTTC. Residues: CASSASTGSYGYTF.